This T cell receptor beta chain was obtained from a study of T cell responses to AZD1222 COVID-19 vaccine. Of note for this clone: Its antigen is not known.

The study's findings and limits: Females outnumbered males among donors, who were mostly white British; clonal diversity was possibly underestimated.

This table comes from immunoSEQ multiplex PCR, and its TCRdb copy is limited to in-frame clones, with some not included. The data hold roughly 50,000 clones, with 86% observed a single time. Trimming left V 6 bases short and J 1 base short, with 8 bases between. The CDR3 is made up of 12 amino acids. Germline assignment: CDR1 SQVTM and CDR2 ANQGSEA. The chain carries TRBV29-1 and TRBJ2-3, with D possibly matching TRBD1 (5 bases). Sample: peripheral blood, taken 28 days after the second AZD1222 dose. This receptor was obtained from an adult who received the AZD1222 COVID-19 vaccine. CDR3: CSVVQGTDTQYF. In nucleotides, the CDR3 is TGCAGCGTCGTACAGGGCACAGATACGCAGTATTTT.